One sample yielded the 10 T cell receptor beta chains listed below, sequenced in a study of cytomegalovirus exposure and HLA in healthy donors. The PCR employed 60 Vbeta primers together with 13 Jbeta primers. Sequencing was performed with immunoSEQ multiplex PCR; in TCRdb, only in-frame clones are kept and a portion is missing. The data contain more than 65,000 clones, 67% of them singletons. Sequenced material: PBMCs. Source of these receptors: a woman aged 45-59 years in good health and CMV-seropositive.

This chain joins TRBV6-1 and TRBJ2-2; a possible D gene is TRBD1 (5 bases). The ends were cut back, 6 bases at V and 2 bases at J, with 10 bases in the middle. This CDR3 is built from 14 residues. The germline V gene has CDR1 MNHNS and CDR2 SASEGT. CDR3 in DNA: TGTGCCAGCAGGGGCGACAGCAACACCGGGGAGCTGTTTTTT. It yields the protein CASRGDSNTGELFF.

This clone was recorded a few times. The rearrangement joins TRBV27 to TRBJ2-1, with 9 bases aligning to TRBD2. CDR3 length equals 18 residues. Germline assignment: CDR1 MNHEY and CDR2 SMNVEV (reference sequence). V dropped 2 bases and J dropped 0; count of bases not matched to a gene: 8. Here the CDR3 reads CASSLQSSGDLSYNEQFF. DNA of the CDR3: TGTGCCAGCAGTTTACAGTCTAGCGGGGACCTCTCCTACAATGAGCAGTTCTTC.

This clone was counted only a few times. This chain uses TRBV27 with TRBJ1-5, with 8 positions matching TRBD1. Germline lookup yields CDR1 MNHEY and CDR2 SMNVEV (reference sequence). CDR3 length equals 15 residues. Trimming at V came to 3 bases and at J to 3 bases, leaving 4 bases not matched to a gene. DNA of the CDR3: TGTGCCAGCAGTTTGTCACAGGGGGTCAATCAGCCCCAGCATTTT. This gives the protein CASSLSQGVNQPQHF.

This chain connects TRBV7-9 to TRBJ2-1, with D possibly TRBD1 on 6 matching bases. Germline-derived CDR1 and CDR2 are SEHNR and FQNEAQ (reference sequence). The CDR3 is made up of 12 amino acids. Trimming removed 7 bases from V and 8 bases from J, with 12 bases in between. The DNA of the CDR3 is TGTGCCAGCATTCGCAGGGGCGATGAGCAGTTCTTC. Its protein is CASIRRGDEQFF.

The rearrangement uses TRBV19 and TRBJ2-3; D is perhaps TRBD2 (5 bases). The V gene's germline CDR1 is LNHDA and CDR2 SQIVND (reference sequence). The CDR3 runs 15 residues. Trimming pared 7 bases from V and 4 bases from J, leaving 18 bases between. The CDR3 protein is CASTPSGNRADTQYF. CDR3 DNA: TGTGCCAGTACCCCCTCCGGGAATCGCGCAGATACGCAGTATTTT.

The chain joins TRBV10-3 to TRBJ1-5, with 7 nucleotides matching TRBD1. The CDR3 covers 14 residues. The V gene's germline CDR1 is ENHRY and CDR2 SYGVKD. Trimming removed 4 bases from V and 1 base from J; junction bases left unmatched: 1. Here the CDR3 DNA reads TGTGCCATCAGTGCGACAGGGAGCAATCAGCCCCAGCATTTT. This encodes CAISATGSNQPQHF.

The chain is built from TRBV7-3 and TRBJ2-7; D unclear. Germline V lookup: CDR1 SGHTA, CDR2 FQGTGA. The CDR3 is 15 amino acids. With 6 bases removed from V and 0 bases from J, the gap between germline ends came to 15 bases. In DNA form, the CDR3 reads TGTGCCAGCAGTTTGACGCGACTCACCTCCTACGAGCAGTACTTC. Amino acid sequence: CASSLTRLTSYEQYF.

CDR3 region: CASSSTGQGGYEKLFF. The CDR3 DNA sequence: TGTGCCAGCAGTTCCACCGGACAGGGAGGGTACGAAAAACTGTTTTTT. This rearrangement joins TRBV28 to TRBJ1-4; 8 nucleotides align to TRBD1. After removal of 4 bases from V and 8 bases from J, the junction contained 12 bases not matched to a gene. The V gene's germline CDR1 is MDHEN and CDR2 SYDVKM. This CDR3 is built from 16 residues.

V is TRBV4-1 and J is TRBJ2-3, with D tentatively TRBD1 (5 bases). The CDR3 has 14 amino acids. Per germline, CDR1 MGHRA and CDR2 YSYEKL. V lost 0 bases, J lost 3 bases, and 7 bases lay in between. The CDR3 here is CASSQDQGTDTQYF. The CDR3 nucleotides are TGCGCCAGCAGCCAAGACCAGGGTACAGATACGCAGTATTTT.

A single count supports this clone. The J gene is TRBJ2-7, the V gene TRBV19; 11 bases agree with TRBD1. The germline CDR1 and CDR2 sequences are LNHDA and SQIVND (reference sequence). Trimming took 7 bases from V and 4 from J; bases not matched to a gene: 9. The CDR3 covers 15 residues. Here the CDR3 DNA reads TGTGCCAGTACCAGGACCGGGACAGGGGGGTACGAGCAGTACTTC. This gives the protein CASTRTGTGGYEQYF.